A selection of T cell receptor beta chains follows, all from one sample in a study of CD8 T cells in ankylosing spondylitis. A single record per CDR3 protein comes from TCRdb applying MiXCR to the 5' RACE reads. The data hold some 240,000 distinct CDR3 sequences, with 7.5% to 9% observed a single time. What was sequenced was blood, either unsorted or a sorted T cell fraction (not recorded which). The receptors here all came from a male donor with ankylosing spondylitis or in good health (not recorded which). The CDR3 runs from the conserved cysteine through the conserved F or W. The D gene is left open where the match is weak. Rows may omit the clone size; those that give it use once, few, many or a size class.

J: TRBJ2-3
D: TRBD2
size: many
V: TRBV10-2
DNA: TGCGCCAGCAATACGGCGGGGGGGACAGATACGCAGTATTTT
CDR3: CASNTAGGTDTQYF

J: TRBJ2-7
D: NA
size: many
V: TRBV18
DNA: TGTGCCAGCTCACCTCTTCCCTACCTGATCTACGAGCAGTACTTC
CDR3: CASSPLPYLIYEQYF

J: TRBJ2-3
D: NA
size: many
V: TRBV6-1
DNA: TGTGCCAGCAGTGAGGGGCGAAGGTCGGCAGATACGCAGTATTTT
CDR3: CASSEGRRSADTQYF

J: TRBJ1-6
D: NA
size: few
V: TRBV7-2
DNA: TGTGCCAGCAGCTCAGAAGGTTCACCCCTCCACTTT
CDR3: CASSSEGSPLHF

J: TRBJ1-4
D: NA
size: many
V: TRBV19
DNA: TGTGCCAGTAGTATTTCCCTCTATAACGTGGAATATAATGAAAAACTGTTTTTT
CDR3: CASSISLYNVEYNEKLFF

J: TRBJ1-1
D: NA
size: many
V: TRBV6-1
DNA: TGTGCCAGCAGTGAACGGGGGCTGGACACTGAAGCTTTCTTT
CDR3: CASSERGLDTEAFF

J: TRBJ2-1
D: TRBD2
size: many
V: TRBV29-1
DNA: TGCAGCACTGGGGGTCGGGGGGCCTACAATGAGCAGTTCTTC
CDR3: CSTGGRGAYNEQFF

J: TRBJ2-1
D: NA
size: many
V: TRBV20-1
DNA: TGCAGTGCTAGGGTGGACAGCTACAATGAGCAGTTCTTC
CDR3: CSARVDSYNEQFF

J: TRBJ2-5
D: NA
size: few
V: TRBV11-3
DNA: TGTGCCAGCAGCTTAGAACCAATACAAGAGACCCAGTACTTC
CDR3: CASSLEPIQETQYF

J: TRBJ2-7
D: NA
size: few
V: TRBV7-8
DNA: TGTGCCAGCAGCTTAGTAAGGCAGAGCCGAACCTACGAGCAGTACTTC
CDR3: CASSLVRQSRTYEQYF

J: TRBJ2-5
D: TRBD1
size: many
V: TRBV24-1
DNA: TGTGCCACCAGGAGACAGGGTCAAGAGACCCAGTACTTC
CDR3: CATRRQGQETQYF

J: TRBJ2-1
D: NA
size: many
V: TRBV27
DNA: TGTGCCAGCAGTCCCCTCGCCGGGAATGAGCAGTTCTTC
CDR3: CASSPLAGNEQFF

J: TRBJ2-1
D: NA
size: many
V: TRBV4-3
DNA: TGCGCCAGCAGCCAAGAAGCTAGGGGCAATGAGCAGTTCTTC
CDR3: CASSQEARGNEQFF

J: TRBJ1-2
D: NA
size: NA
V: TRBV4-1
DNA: TGCGCCAGCAGCCAAGATCTAGGAATAGCCTATGGCTACACCTTC
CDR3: CASSQDLGIAYGYTF

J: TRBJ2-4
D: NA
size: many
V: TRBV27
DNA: TGTGCCAGCAGTCCACATGAGGACGGGGCCACTCAGTACTTC
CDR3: CASSPHEDGATQYF

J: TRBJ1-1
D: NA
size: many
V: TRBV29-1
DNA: TGCAGCGTTGAGGTCCTAAAGAGTGAAGCTTTCTTT
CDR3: CSVEVLKSEAFF

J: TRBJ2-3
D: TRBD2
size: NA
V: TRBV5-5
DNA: TGTGCCAGCAGCTTGCGGGTAGCGGGGAACACTGATACGCAGTATTTT
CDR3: CASSLRVAGNTDTQYF

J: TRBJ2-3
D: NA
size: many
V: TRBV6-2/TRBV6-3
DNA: TGTGCCAGCAGTTACGGTGGAACAGATACGCAGTATTTT
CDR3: CASSYGGTDTQYF

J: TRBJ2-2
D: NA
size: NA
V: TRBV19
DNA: TGTGCCAGTGGATTCAGAACCGGGGAGCTGTTTTTT
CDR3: CASGFRTGELFF

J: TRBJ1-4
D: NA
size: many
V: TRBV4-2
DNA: TGTGCCAGCAGCCAGGACTTTGAGGGGACTGAAAAACTGTTTTTT
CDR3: CASSQDFEGTEKLFF

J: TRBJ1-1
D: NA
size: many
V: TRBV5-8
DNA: TGTGCCAGCAGCTTGGGGGTCCTGAACACTGAAGCTTTCTTT
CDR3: CASSLGVLNTEAFF

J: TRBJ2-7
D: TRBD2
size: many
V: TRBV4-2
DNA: TGTGCCAGCAGCCAAGATGCGGGAGGGCCCTACGAGCAGTACTTC
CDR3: CASSQDAGGPYEQYF

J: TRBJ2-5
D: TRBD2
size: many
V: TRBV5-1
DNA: TGCGCCAGCAGCCCCCTAGCGGAGAGGGACGAGACCCAGTACTTC
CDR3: CASSPLAERDETQYF

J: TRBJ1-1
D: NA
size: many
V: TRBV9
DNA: TGTGCCAGCCAGGTCGGCCCGAACACTGAAGCTTTCTTT
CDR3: CASQVGPNTEAFF

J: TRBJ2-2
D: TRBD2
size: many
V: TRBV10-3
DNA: TGTGCCATCAGTGAGCGCCCCGTCAGCGGGGCGAACACCGGGGAGCTGTTTTTT
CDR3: CAISERPVSGANTGELFF

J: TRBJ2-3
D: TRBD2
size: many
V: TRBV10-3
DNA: TGTGCCATCAGAGCCAAACTAGCGGGGGGACACTACACAGATACGCAGTATTTT
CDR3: CAIRAKLAGGHYTDTQYF

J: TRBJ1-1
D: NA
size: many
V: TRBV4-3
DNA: TGCGCCAGCAGCCAAGAATTCAGTCGGCGGCGGGAGAGGAACACTGAAGCTTTCTTT
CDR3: CASSQEFSRRRERNTEAFF

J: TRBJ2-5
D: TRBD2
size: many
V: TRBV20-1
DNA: TGCAGTGCTAGAGCTAGCGGGAGTGGGGAAGAGACCCAGTACTTC
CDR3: CSARASGSGEETQYF

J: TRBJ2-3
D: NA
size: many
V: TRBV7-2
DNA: TGTGCCAGCAGCTCCGGAAACACAGATACGCAGTATTTT
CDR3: CASSSGNTDTQYF

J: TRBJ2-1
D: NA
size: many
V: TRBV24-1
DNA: TGTGCCACCAGTGGGGGCTCCTACAATGAGCAGTTCTTC
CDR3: CATSGGSYNEQFF

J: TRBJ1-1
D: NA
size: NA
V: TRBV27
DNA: TGTGCCAGCAGTCTCGCGGGACGGACGAACACTGAAGCTTTCTTT
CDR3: CASSLAGRTNTEAFF

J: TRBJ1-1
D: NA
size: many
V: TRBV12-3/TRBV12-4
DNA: TGTGCCAGCAGTAAGCCAGGGTTATCGAACACTGAAGCTTTCTTT
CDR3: CASSKPGLSNTEAFF

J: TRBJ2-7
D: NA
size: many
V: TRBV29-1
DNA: TGCAGCGTTGGAGTCGGGGGCGTCTACGAGCAGTACTTC
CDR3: CSVGVGGVYEQYF

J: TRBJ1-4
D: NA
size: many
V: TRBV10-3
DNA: TGTGCCATCTCTATCAATCGGGATGAAAAACTGTTTTTT
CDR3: CAISINRDEKLFF

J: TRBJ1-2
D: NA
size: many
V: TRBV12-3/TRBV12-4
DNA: TGTGCCAGCGGGGCCAGGGAGTTGGTTAACTATGGCTACACCTTC
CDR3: CASGARELVNYGYTF

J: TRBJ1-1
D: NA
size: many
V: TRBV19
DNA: TGTGCCAGTAGTATGGGAGGGAACACTGAAGCTTTCTTT
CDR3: CASSMGGNTEAFF

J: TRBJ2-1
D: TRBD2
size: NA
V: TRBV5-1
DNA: TGCGCCAGCAGCCCGGTAGCGGGGGGTCATGAGCAGTTCTTC
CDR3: CASSPVAGGHEQFF

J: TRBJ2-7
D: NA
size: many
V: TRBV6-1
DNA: TGTGCCAGCAGCTCACCCTCGGAGGTCTACGAGCAGTACTTC
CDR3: CASSSPSEVYEQYF

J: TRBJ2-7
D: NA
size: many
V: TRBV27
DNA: TGTGCCAGCAGTTTAAAAGCGGCCGTCTCCTACGAGCAGTACTTC
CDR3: CASSLKAAVSYEQYF

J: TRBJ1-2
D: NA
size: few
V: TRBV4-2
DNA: TGTGCCAGCAGCCAAGAGTTGATGAGGAACTATGGCTACACCTTC
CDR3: CASSQELMRNYGYTF

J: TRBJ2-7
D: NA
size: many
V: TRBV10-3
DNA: TGTGCCATCAGTGTCGTTGGAAGCGGGCGCCCCTACGAGCAGTACTTC
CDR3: CAISVVGSGRPYEQYF

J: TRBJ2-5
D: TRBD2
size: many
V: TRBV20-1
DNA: TGCAGTGCTACTCCGGGACTAGGACTACAAGAGACCCAGTACTTC
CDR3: CSATPGLGLQETQYF

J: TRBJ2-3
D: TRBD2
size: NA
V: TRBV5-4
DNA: TGTGCCAGCACCAAAGCGGGAGGACACACAGATACGCAGTATTTT
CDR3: CASTKAGGHTDTQYF

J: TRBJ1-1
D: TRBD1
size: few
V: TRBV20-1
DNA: TGCAGTGCCTTCACAGGGGTCTCCAACACTGAAGCTTTCTTT
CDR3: CSAFTGVSNTEAFF

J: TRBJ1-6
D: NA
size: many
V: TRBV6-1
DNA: TGTGCCAGCACCAACTCGGCTAAGGGGGGTTCACCCCTCCACTTT
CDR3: CASTNSAKGGSPLHF

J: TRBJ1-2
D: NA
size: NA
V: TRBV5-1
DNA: TGCGCCAGCAGCTTAGCGAAACCCGGTGGCTACACCTTC
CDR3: CASSLAKPGGYTF

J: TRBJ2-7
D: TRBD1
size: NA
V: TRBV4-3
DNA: TGCGCCAGCAGCCAAGAACCGGGACAGGGGTCCTACGAGCAGTACTTC
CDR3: CASSQEPGQGSYEQYF

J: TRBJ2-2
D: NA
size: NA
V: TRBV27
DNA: TGTGCCAGCAGTTTAGGCGGGTGGGGCACCGGGGAGCTGTTTTTT
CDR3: CASSLGGWGTGELFF

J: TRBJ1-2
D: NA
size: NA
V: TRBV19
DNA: TGTGCCAGTAGTATAGGTGCTCGGGGACGCCCGGACTATGGCTACACCTTC
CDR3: CASSIGARGRPDYGYTF

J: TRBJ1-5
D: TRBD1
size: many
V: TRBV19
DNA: TGTGGATCCGGGACAGGGGGCAGGCAGCCCCAGCATTTT
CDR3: CGSGTGGRQPQHF

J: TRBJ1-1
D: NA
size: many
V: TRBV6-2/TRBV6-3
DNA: TGTGCCAGCACCTATTCGGACACTGAAGCTTTCTTT
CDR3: CASTYSDTEAFF

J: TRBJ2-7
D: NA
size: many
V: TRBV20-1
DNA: TGCAGCGCAGTGCTGGGTCCCCATTACGAGCAGTACTTC
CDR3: CSAVLGPHYEQYF

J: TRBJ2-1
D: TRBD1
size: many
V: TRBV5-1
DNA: TGCGCCAGCAGCCCCTGGGGGGACAGGGATGATGAGCAGTTCTTC
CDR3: CASSPWGDRDDEQFF

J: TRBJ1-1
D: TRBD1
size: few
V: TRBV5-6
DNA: TGTGCCAGCAGCTTGGACCGGACAGGGGGGGCTTTCTTT
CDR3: CASSLDRTGGAFF

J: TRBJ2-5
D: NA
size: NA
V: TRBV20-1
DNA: TGCAGTGCTAGTGGTGATAAGGGGGAGGAGAAGGAGACCCAGTACTTC
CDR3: CSASGDKGEEKETQYF

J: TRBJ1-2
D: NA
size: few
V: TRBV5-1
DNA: TGCGCCAGCAGCGATGAGCTGGGATTGAAGTATGGCTACACCTTC
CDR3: CASSDELGLKYGYTF

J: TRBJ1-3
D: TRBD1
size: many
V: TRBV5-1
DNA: TGCGCCAGCAGCTGGGCCGGGACAGGCAGCTCTGGAAACACCATATATTTT
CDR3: CASSWAGTGSSGNTIYF

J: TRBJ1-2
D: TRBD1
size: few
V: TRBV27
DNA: TGTGCCAGCAGGGACAGGGCCCAGGATGGCTACACCTTC
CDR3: CASRDRAQDGYTF

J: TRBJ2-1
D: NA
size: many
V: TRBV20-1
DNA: TGCAGTGCTACCTCCCTTAGGGGCGCCTACAATGAGCAGTTCTTC
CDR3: CSATSLRGAYNEQFF

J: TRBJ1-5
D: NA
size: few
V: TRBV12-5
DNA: TGTGCTAGTGGACAGGGACGAATGGATCAGCCCCAGCATTTT
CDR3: CASGQGRMDQPQHF